The 3 T cell receptor beta chains reported below all come from one sample, sequenced in a study of beta chain features in type 1 diabetes. Investigators reverse transcribed all isolated RNA, so they sequenced expressed TCRB transcripts. Data came from immunoSEQ multiplex PCR; TCRdb stores just in-frame clones and leaves some out. This table holds 150,000 to 200,000 clones, 7.8% found once. Overall study findings and caveats: When Type 1 diabetes patients were examined, their TCRB CDR3s proved moderately but significantly shorter in all four CD4+ subsets.

Their specific antigens are unknown. Specimen: central memory CD4+ T cells from blood. The source is a woman aged 40-49 years with type 1 diabetes.

This clone was picked up a small number of times. The J gene is TRBJ2-7, the V gene TRBV29-1; D might be TRBD2 (5 bases). Germline V lookup: CDR1 SQVTM, CDR2 ANQGSEA. This CDR3 comprises 13 residues. V lost 5 bases and J 1 base, leaving 12 bases between the germline ends. CDR3 loop: CSVWESGSYEQYF. The CDR3 coding sequence is TGCAGCGTTTGGGAGTCGGGATCCTACGAGCAGTACTTC.

This clone appeared a few times. This rearrangement joins TRBV7-9 to TRBJ2-7, with TRBD2 matching over 8 bases. Germline assignment: CDR1 SEHNR and CDR2 FQNEAQ (reference sequence). V was clipped by 1 base and J by 1 base; unmatched bases: 3. CDR3 length: 15 residues. CDR3 protein: CASSLEVAGSYEQYF. The CDR3, as DNA: TGTGCCAGCAGCTTAGAGGTAGCGGGATCCTACGAGCAGTACTTC.

A few counts support this clone. The genes are TRBV9 and TRBJ2-7, with D perhaps matching TRBD1 (7 bases). The V gene lost 2 bases and the J gene lost 2 bases, with 11 bases spanning the gap. The germline V gene encodes CDR1 SGDLS and CDR2 YYNGEE. The CDR3 has 14 residues. The CDR3 bases are TGTGCCAGCAGCGTCAGGGGGGATCCCTACGAGCAGTACTTC. It codes for CASSVRGDPYEQYF.